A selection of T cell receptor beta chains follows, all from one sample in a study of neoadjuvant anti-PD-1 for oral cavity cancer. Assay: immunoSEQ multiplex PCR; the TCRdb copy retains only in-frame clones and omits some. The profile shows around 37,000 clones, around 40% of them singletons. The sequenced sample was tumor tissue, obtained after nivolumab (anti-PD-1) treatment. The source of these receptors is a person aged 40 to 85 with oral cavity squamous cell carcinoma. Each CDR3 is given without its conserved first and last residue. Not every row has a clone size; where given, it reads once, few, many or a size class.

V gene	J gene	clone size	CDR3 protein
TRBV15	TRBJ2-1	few	ATSRIGVYNEQF
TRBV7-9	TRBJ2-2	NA	ASRQGGTVLTGELF
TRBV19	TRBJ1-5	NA	ASSIGRQFSNQPQH
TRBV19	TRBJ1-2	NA	ASSPLGGYGYT
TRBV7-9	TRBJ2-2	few	ASSLRSVGTGELF
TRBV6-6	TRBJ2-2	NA	ASSLYRDTGELF
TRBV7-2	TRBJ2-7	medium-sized	ASSLNRVSSYEQY
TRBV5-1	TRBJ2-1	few	ASSYDSNEQF
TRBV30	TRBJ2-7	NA	AWNLEGTGRYEQY
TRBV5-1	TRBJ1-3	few	ASSLVQGSGNTIY
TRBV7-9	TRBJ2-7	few	ASSSPYEQY
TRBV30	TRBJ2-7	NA	AWSVRGEQY
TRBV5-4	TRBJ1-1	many	ASSVRDTEAF
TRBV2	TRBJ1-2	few	ASREPHRVYGYT
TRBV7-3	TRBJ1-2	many	ASSLTGGSFDGYT
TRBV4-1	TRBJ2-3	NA	ASSLHSRSTDTQY
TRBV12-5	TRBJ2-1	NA	ASGPRLGGLQNEQF
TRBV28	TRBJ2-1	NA	ASRTTLGGASPVL
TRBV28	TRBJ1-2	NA	ASTGVYGYT
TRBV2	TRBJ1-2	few	ASSASGANYGYT
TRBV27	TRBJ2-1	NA	ASRGSAGVSGEQF
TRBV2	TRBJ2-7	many	AAHRGQRYEQY
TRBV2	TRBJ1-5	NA	ASSEPDNQPQH
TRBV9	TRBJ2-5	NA	ASSVDRFQETQY
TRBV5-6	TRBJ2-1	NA	ASSSLLNPYNEQF
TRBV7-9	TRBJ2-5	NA	ASSFGRAPQETQY
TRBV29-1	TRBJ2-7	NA	SVRAGPTSYEQY
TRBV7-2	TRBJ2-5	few	ASRSTRAGKTQY
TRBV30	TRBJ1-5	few	AWSRGSAPPQH
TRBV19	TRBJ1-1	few	ASSRGRGSEAF
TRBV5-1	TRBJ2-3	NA	ASSFQVTDTQY
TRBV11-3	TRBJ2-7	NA	ASSLDADSYEQY
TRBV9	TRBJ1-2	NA	ASSGHLLGTNYGYT
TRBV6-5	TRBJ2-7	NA	ASSFSQGYYEQY
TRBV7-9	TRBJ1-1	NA	ASSYGDRVYAF
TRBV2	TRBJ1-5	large	ASSGQGRSQPQH
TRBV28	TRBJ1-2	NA	ASTLTSYGYT
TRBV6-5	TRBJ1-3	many	ASSYDGFSGNTIY
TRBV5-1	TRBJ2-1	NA	ASTRGGSYNEQF
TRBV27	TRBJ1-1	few	ASSLMQNTEAF
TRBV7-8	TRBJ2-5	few	ASSYRVASGLETQY
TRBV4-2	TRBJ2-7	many	ASSQDVVGYEQY
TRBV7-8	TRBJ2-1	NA	ASSLGDRDGEQF
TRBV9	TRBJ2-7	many	ASSVASSYEQY
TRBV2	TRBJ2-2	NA	ASSGISGAPGELF